These 30 T cell receptor beta chains came from one sample sequenced in a study of T cells after yellow fever vaccination. MiXCR was run by TCRdb on the 5' RACE reads, yielding one entry per CDR3 protein. The profile shows 600,000 to 750,000 distinct CDR3 sequences, 12% of them singletons. This material consisted of PBMCs, taken on the day of the yellow fever booster vaccination. The receptors were gathered from a man aged 30 to 45 who received the YFV17D yellow fever vaccine.

This chain connects TRBV7-7 to TRBJ2-7; unclear D gene. V gave up 2 bases and J gave up 3 bases, with 11 bases separating them. The CDR3 consists of 14 residues. Germline V gene data show CDR1 as SSHAT and CDR2 as FNYEAQ (reference sequence). The CDR3 bases are TGTGCCAGCAGCTTAAACATTAACGACTACGAGCAGTACTTC. Translated: CASSLNINDYEQYF.

The CDR3 bases are TGCAGTGCTAGACTGACAGAGGGGATTACTGAAGCTTTCTTT. Its protein product is CSARLTEGITEAFF. V is TRBV20-1 and J is TRBJ1-1; D might be TRBD1 (5 bases). CDR1 DFQATT and CDR2 SNEGSKA come from the germline V gene (reference sequence). The CDR3 length is 14 residues. The V end lost 2 bases, the J end lost 5 bases, and 15 bases lay between the germline ends.

This clonotype was seen a handful of times. J is TRBJ2-5 and V is TRBV5-4; 8 nucleotides agree with TRBD2. CDR1 SGHNT and CDR2 YYREEE come from the germline V gene (reference sequence). CDR3 length equals 17 residues. V lost 4 bases and J lost 1; bases outside the gene matches: 12. Here the CDR3 DNA reads TGTGCCAGCAGCGCCGGTTCGGGGACTAGATCCCAAGAGACCCAGTACTTC. This gives the protein CASSAGSGTRSQETQYF.

Only a few counts were recorded for this clonotype. The chain carries TRBV5-1 and TRBJ2-3; maybe TRBD2 (6 bases). Deletions cut 4 bases from V and 6 bases from J, with 18 bases between. CDR1 SGHRS and CDR2 YFSETQ come from the germline V gene. CDR3 length equals 15 residues. CDR3 region: CASSGGTHGMDTQYF. The CDR3 DNA reads as TGCGCCAGCAGCGGCGGGACTCATGGAATGGATACGCAGTATTTT.

The J gene is TRBJ2-6, the V gene TRBV10-3; no firm D call. Germline assignment: CDR1 ENHRY and CDR2 SYGVKD. This CDR3 is 16 amino acids long. V dropped 5 bases and J dropped 0 bases, with 11 bases sitting between them. In nucleotides, the CDR3 is TGTGCCATCAGTAGGGAACACTCCTCTGGGGCCAACGTCCTGACTTTC. This gives the protein CAISREHSSGANVLTF.

The genes are TRBV7-9 and TRBJ2-7; 10 nucleotides agree with TRBD2. Germline lookup yields CDR1 SEHNR and CDR2 FQNEAQ (reference sequence). With 5 bases clipped from V and 4 bases from J, the junction kept 5 bases outside the gene matches. The CDR3 covers 14 residues. CDR3 region: CASSILAGEYEQYF. The CDR3 coding sequence is TGTGCCAGCAGCATTCTAGCGGGGGAATACGAGCAGTACTTC. Drawing the rest from reference TRBV7-9 and TRBJ2-7, the complete variable domain is DTGVSQNPRHKITKRGQNVTFRCDPISEHNRLYWYRQTLGQGPEFLTYFQNEAQLEKSRLLSDRFSAERPKGSFSTLEIQRTEQGDSAMYLCASSILAGEYEQYFGPGTRLTVT.

About this clonotype itself: A read error may produce the germline difference seen at one junction end. This sequence joins TRBV7-6 and TRBJ2-3, with D possibly being TRBD2 (5 bases). There are 15 residues in the CDR3. From germline, CDR1 is SGHVS and CDR2 FNYEAQ. CDR3 amino acids: CGSSLRPGSTDTQYF. DNA of the CDR3: TGTGGCAGCAGCTTACGTCCGGGGAGCACAGATACGCAGTATTTT.

This clonotype has at least ten counts. V is TRBV10-3 and J is TRBJ1-5; 7 bases fit TRBD1. Germline CDR1 and CDR2: ENHRY and SYGVKD. The CDR3 consists of 14 residues. The V and J ends lost 3 bases and 4 bases, in that order; junction bases with no gene match: 3. The CDR3 region is CAISDGTANQPQHF. CDR3 DNA: TGTGCCATCAGTGATGGGACAGCTAATCAGCCCCAGCATTTT.

This clonotype was seen only a few times. The chain has TRBV7-9 and TRBJ2-5, with D maybe TRBD2 (6 bases). V was clipped by 3 bases and J by 3 bases, with 17 bases between them. The germline V gene encodes CDR1 SEHNR and CDR2 FQNEAQ (reference sequence). The CDR3 loop spans 16 amino acids. CDR3: CASSFVGGVREETQYF. The DNA of the CDR3 is TGTGCCAGCAGCTTCGTAGGCGGGGTAAGAGAAGAGACCCAGTACTTC.

This clonotype has more than one count but fewer than ten. This chain joins TRBV5-8 and TRBJ1-5; TRBD1 matches at 8 bases. The CDR3 spans 13 residues. Germline trimming cut 7 bases from V and 5 bases from J; bases unmatched to any gene: 5. Germline lookup yields CDR1 SGHTS and CDR2 YDEGEE. CDR3 protein: CASFQGAYQPQHF. The CDR3 coding sequence is TGTGCCAGCTTTCAGGGGGCCTATCAGCCCCAGCATTTT.

The CDR3, as DNA: TGTGCCAGCAGCGCCCGGGGGACAGGGTCCTACGAGCAGTACTTC. Its translation is CASSARGTGSYEQYF. This rearrangement joins TRBV5-6 to TRBJ2-7; the match to TRBD1 covers 9 bases. In germline, CDR1 is SGHDT, CDR2 YYEEEE. The CDR3 has 15 amino acids. Trimming at V came to 4 bases and at J to 1 base, leaving 6 bases not matched to a gene.

In this sample, this clonotype turned up a few times. The chain joins TRBV14 to TRBJ1-1; no firm D call. CDR1 and CDR2 (germline): SGHDN, FVKESK. The V end was cut by 1 base, the J end by 3 bases, with 9 bases between. This CDR3 has 14 residues. The CDR3 here is CASSQARAYTEAFF. Here the CDR3 DNA reads TGTGCCAGCAGCCAAGCTCGGGCGTACACTGAAGCTTTCTTT. The whole variable domain, filled in from reference TRBV14 and TRBJ1-1, reads EAGVTQFPSHSVIEKGQTVTLRCDPISGHDNLYWYRRVMGKEIKFLLHFVKESKQDESGMPNNRFLAERTGGTYSTLKVQPAELEDSGVYFCASSQARAYTEAFFGQGTRLTVV.

This clonotype was counted between two and nine times. The chain uses TRBV4-2 and TRBJ2-2, with D unresolved. The CDR3 contains 15 residues. Germline assignment: CDR1 LGHNA and CDR2 YNFKEQ. V was trimmed by 4 bases and J by 3 bases, leaving 12 bases between them. CDR3 loop: CASSPRAMDTGELFF. CDR3 DNA: TGTGCCAGCAGCCCCAGAGCCATGGACACCGGGGAGCTGTTTTTT.

This rearrangement joins TRBV7-6 to TRBJ2-3; 7 bases align to TRBD2. This CDR3 has 15 amino acids. J lost 2 bases, V lost 5 bases, and 7 bases had no gene match. The germline CDR1 and CDR2 sequences are SGHVS and FNYEAQ. Written as DNA, the CDR3 is TGTGCCAGCAGCAAATGGACTAGTTCCACAGATACGCAGTATTTT. Translating gives CASSKWTSSTDTQYF.

This clonotype turned up a few times. The chain recombines TRBV5-6 with TRBJ1-1, with 7 bases identical to TRBD1. This CDR3 region has 14 residues. V shed 4 bases and J 0 bases; nucleotides not matched to a gene: 3. Germline V lookup: CDR1 SGHDT, CDR2 YYEEEE. The CDR3: CASSGRGLNTEAFF. CDR3 nucleotides: TGTGCCAGCAGCGGGAGGGGGCTGAACACTGAAGCTTTCTTT.

The table lists this clonotype with many counts. The rearrangement uses TRBV20-1 and TRBJ1-5; D is undetermined. There are 12 residues in the CDR3. The germline V gene encodes CDR1 DFQATT and CDR2 SNEGSKA (reference sequence). The V and J ends lost 5 bases and 1 base respectively, with 6 bases between them. The CDR3 region is CSAGPSNQPQHF. The CDR3 DNA reads TGCAGTGCTGGCCCAAGCAATCAGCCCCAGCATTTT.

The chain is built from TRBV20-1 and TRBJ1-4; 9 bases match TRBD1. V lost 5 bases, J lost 14 bases, and 12 bases stayed unmatched. From germline, CDR1 is DFQATT and CDR2 SNEGSKA (reference sequence). CDR3 length equals 13 residues. CDR3: CSAQTGGAVGLFF. CDR3 nucleotide sequence: TGCAGTGCTCAGACAGGGGGAGCGGTAGGGCTGTTTTTT.

This clonotype was detected a few times. The rearrangement links TRBV20-1 to TRBJ2-1, with 8 bases fitting TRBD2. There are 14 residues in the CDR3. Germline CDR1 and CDR2: DFQATT and SNEGSKA (reference sequence). With 0 bases clipped from V and 8 bases from J, the junction kept 6 bases outside the gene matches. The CDR3 bases are TGCAGTGCTAGAGATCCCAGCGGGAGTGATGAGCAGTTCTTC. It encodes CSARDPSGSDEQFF.

The gene calls are TRBV20-1 and TRBJ1-1; TRBD1 might be the D (6 bases). Germline CDR1 is DFQATT and CDR2 is SNEGSKA (reference sequence). V was pared by 1 base and J by 7 bases, with 7 bases between. This CDR3 is 11 amino acids long. In DNA form, the CDR3 reads TGCAGTGCTAGAGTGGACAGTGAAGCTTTCTTT. Translated: CSARVDSEAFF.

V gene TRBV6-1 combines with J gene TRBJ2-3, with D possibly being TRBD2 (5 bases). Germline lookup yields CDR1 MNHNS and CDR2 SASEGT. The CDR3 is made up of 12 amino acids. V shed 10 bases and J shed 2 bases, with 10 bases lying between them. The CDR3 nucleotides read TGTGCCACGGCGACTAACACAGATACGCAGTATTTT. Amino acids: CATATNTDTQYF.

The CDR3 spells CASGQTVSSNTGELFF. The CDR3 coding sequence is TGTGCCAGCGGCCAAACGGTATCCTCGAACACCGGGGAGCTGTTTTTT. The chain couples TRBV2 to TRBJ2-2; D is unresolved. Trimming stripped 8 bases from V and 0 bases from J, with 16 bases between. This CDR3 is built from 16 residues. Germline V lookup: CDR1 SNHLY, CDR2 FYNNEI.

In its sample, this clonotype was seen a few times. This chain connects TRBV29-1 to TRBJ2-1; D not resolved. Germline CDR1 and CDR2: SQVTM and ANQGSEA. The CDR3 runs 8 residues. V lost 6 bases, J lost 9 bases, and 3 bases lay in between. The CDR3 sequence: CSVSEQFF. The CDR3 DNA follows: TGCAGCGTCAGTGAGCAGTTCTTC.

The chain joins TRBV12-3 or TRBV12-4 to TRBJ1-2; D perhaps matches TRBD1 (5 bases). The CDR3 spans 14 residues. V gave up 6 bases and J gave up 4 bases, with 15 bases separating them. The CDR3 bases are TGTGCCAGCAGCCTACAGGTTTATGGCTATGGCTACACCTTC. Translating it yields CASSLQVYGYGYTF.

The CDR3 DNA reads TGCGCCAGCAGCCGGTCCTCAACTAATGAAAAACTGTTTTTT. This sequence encodes CASSRSSTNEKLFF. The rearrangement uses TRBV5-1 and TRBJ1-4; D gene unclear. The CDR3 contains 14 residues. The V gene's germline CDR1 is SGHRS and CDR2 YFSETQ. The germline V and J ends were trimmed by 4 bases and 0 bases, with 7 bases remaining between them.

There are a few counts of this clonotype. The chain couples TRBV19 to TRBJ2-1; 7 bases line up with TRBD2. With 3 bases clipped from V and 9 bases from J, the junction kept 8 bases outside the gene matches. CDR1 is LNHDA and CDR2 is SQIVND in the germline V gene (reference sequence). The CDR3 length is 14 residues. CDR3 nucleotides: TGTGCCAGTAGTATCGGTTCCCTAGCGGCTGAGCAGTTCTTC. Its translation: CASSIGSLAAEQFF.

In this sample, this clonotype turned up a few times. V usage is TRBV7-2 and J usage is TRBJ1-5; unclear D gene. V gave up 4 bases and J gave up 5 bases, with 6 bases separating them. Germline loops: CDR1 SGHTA, CDR2 FQGNSA. This CDR3 has 12 amino acids. The CDR3 sequence: CASSWRDQPQHF. The CDR3 DNA reads TGTGCCAGCAGCTGGCGGGATCAGCCCCAGCATTTT.

A few counts support this clonotype. The rearrangement uses TRBV11-2 and TRBJ2-1; 13 bases fit TRBD2. This CDR3 is built from 20 residues. CDR1 and CDR2 from the germline V gene are SGHAT and FQNNGV. V lost 5 bases to trimming and J lost 0 bases; unmatched junction nucleotides: 13. Here the CDR3 reads CASSLRGGLAGKSSYNEQFF. DNA for the CDR3: TGTGCCAGCAGCCTTCGAGGGGGACTAGCGGGAAAGAGCTCCTACAATGAGCAGTTCTTC.

A few counts support this clonotype. V is TRBV29-1 and J is TRBJ2-7; TRBD1 agrees at 11 bases. The J segment lost 6 bases and the V segment lost 4 bases, leaving 2 bases of the junction unmatched. The length of the CDR3 is 12 residues. Looked up from germline, CDR1 is SQVTM and CDR2 is ANQGSEA. CDR3 coding DNA: TGCAGCGTTGGGGGACAGGGGGGCGAGCAGTACTTC. Translating gives CSVGGQGGEQYF.

V is TRBV20-1 and J is TRBJ2-1; 10 bases line up with TRBD2. J was trimmed by 3 bases and V by 3 bases; bases with no gene match: 5. The CDR3 is 15 amino acids. CDR1 is DFQATT, CDR2 SNEGSKA, per germline (reference sequence). The CDR3 nucleotides read TGCAGTGCTAGTTTCAGCGGGGGGGTCTACAATGAGCAGTTCTTC. It translates to CSASFSGGVYNEQFF.

In this sample, this clonotype turned up a few times. V gene TRBV6-6 combines with J gene TRBJ1-2; D remains unclear. Trimming pared 1 base from V and 6 bases from J, leaving 9 bases between. The CDR3 spans 13 residues. Germline assignment: CDR1 MNHNY and CDR2 SVGAGI (reference sequence). The CDR3 DNA reads as TGTGCCAGCAGTTACTTAGAATTGAATGGCTACACCTTC. This codes for CASSYLELNGYTF.